Described below is a single T cell receptor beta chain sequence and its context. The data originate from a study of blood T cell repertoires in COVID-19. About the study: COVID-19 samples from acute and convalescent phases originated in the United States, Italy and Spain. T cells, B-cell-depleted T cells, or PBMCs provided the cDNA or gDNA that served as material.

This CDR3 spans 16 amino acids. After removal of 6 bases from V and 2 bases from J, the junction contained 10 bases not matched to a gene. The germline gives CDR1 SGHNT, CDR2 YENEEA. Per the authors' pipeline: Reference gene primer amplification yielded estimated nucleated cell counts. Sequencing used immunoSEQ multiplex PCR; TCRdb keeps in-frame clones, though not all of them. For V, J and clone size, that table is used; D and trimming come from the DNA. Of fewer than 250,000 clones in the sample, 65% to 90% were seen once. Sequencing was done on a sample of peripheral blood. The receptor comes from a man in his forties or fifties with acute or convalescent COVID-19. This chain uses TRBV11-3 with TRBJ2-1, with 7 bases matching TRBD1. The CDR3 reads CASSQSGQGAYNEQFF. Here the CDR3 DNA reads TGTGCCAGCAGTCAAAGTGGGCAGGGGGCCTACAATGAGCAGTTCTTC. The whole variable domain, remainder taken from reference TRBV11-3 and TRBJ2-1, is EAGVVQSPRYKIIEKKQPVAFWCNPISGHNTLYWYLQNLGQGPELLIRYENEEAVDDSQLPKDRFSAERLKGVDSTLKIQPAELGDSAVYLCASSQSGQGAYNEQFFGPGTRLTVL.